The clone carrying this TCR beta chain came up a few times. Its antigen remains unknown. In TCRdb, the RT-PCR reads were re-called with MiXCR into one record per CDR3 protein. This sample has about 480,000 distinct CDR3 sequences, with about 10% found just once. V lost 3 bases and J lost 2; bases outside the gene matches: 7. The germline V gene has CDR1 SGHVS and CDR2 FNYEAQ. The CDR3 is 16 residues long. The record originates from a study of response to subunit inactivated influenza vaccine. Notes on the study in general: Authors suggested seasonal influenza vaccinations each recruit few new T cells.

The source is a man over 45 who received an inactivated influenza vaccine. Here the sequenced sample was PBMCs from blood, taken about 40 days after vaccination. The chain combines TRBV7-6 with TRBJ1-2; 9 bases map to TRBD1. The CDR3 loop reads CASSLGTGRINYGYTF. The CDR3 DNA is TGTGCCAGCAGCTTGGGGACAGGGAGGATAAACTATGGCTACACCTTC. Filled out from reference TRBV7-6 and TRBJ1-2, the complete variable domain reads GAGVSQSPRYKVTKRGQDVALRCDPISGHVSLYWYRQALGQGPEFLTYFNYEAQQDKSGLPNDRFSAERPEGSISTLTIQRTEQRDSAMYRCASSLGTGRINYGYTFGSGTRLTVV.